These 8 T cell receptor beta chains came from one sample sequenced in a study of high-grade serous ovarian cancer treatment subgroups. Clones were read by immunoSEQ multiplex PCR, and TCRdb kept only the in-frame ones, dropping some. The sample lists over 2,000 clones; less than 80% were seen once. The tumor samples were collected prior to definitive surgery or chemotherapy. The sequenced material came from tumor tissue. Every receptor here comes from a human donor with high-grade serous ovarian cancer.

This sequence joins TRBV15 and TRBJ2-5; no reliable D call. Trimming removed 6 bases from V and 5 bases from J, with 13 bases in between. The CDR3 is 13 amino acids. Germline V CDR1 and CDR2: LNHNV, YYDKDF (reference sequence). CDR3: CATSQDRRETQYF. The CDR3 nucleotides read TGTGCCACCAGTCAAGACCGACGCGAGACCCAGTACTTC.

This chain connects TRBV29-1 to TRBJ2-2; D possibly matches TRBD1 or TRBD2 (5 bases each). Germline V gene lookup returns CDR1 SQVTM and CDR2 ANQGSEA. The V end was cut by 3 bases, the J end by 2 bases, with 16 bases between. The CDR3 has 16 residues. For the CDR3, the DNA is TGCAGCGTTGACGGCAGGGAGTTCGGCAACACCGGGGAGCTGTTTTTT. Protein: CSVDGREFGNTGELFF.

The sample holds one count of this clone. The CDR3 loop is CASSPPMAEQYF. As DNA, the CDR3 is TGTGCCAGCTCACCACCGATGGCCGAGCAGTACTTC. The chain links TRBV18 to TRBJ2-7; D not resolved. This CDR3 has 12 amino acids. Germline V gene data show CDR1 as KGHSH and CDR2 as LQKENI. V was clipped by 0 bases and J by 6 bases, with 6 bases between them.

The CDR3 spells CASSLDLEGDSNQPQHF. The CDR3 nucleotides read TGTGCCAGCAGTTTGGACTTAGAGGGGGATAGCAATCAGCCCCAGCATTTT. The chain joins TRBV28 to TRBJ1-5; D is perhaps TRBD1 (6 bases). V dropped 3 bases and J dropped 0 bases, with 15 bases sitting between them. The germline gives CDR1 MDHEN, CDR2 SYDVKM. This CDR3 is 17 amino acids long.

V and J are TRBV11-1 and TRBJ2-3, with 9 bases matching TRBD1. V dropped 3 bases and J dropped 5; count of bases not matched to a gene: 3. The CDR3 length is 14 residues. CDR1 is SGHAT, CDR2 FQDESV, per germline (reference sequence). In nucleotides, the CDR3 is TGTGCCAGCAGCTTCGGACAGGGGCTAGATACGCAGTATTTT. Encoded protein: CASSFGQGLDTQYF.

This sequence joins TRBV7-2 and TRBJ2-1; D is undetermined. Trimming cost V 4 bases and J 5 bases, with 9 bases left between them. The CDR3 totals 13 residues. Germline CDR1 SGHTA, CDR2 FQGNSA. This CDR3 reads CASSWAKNNEQFF. The CDR3 DNA reads TGTGCCAGCAGCTGGGCCAAAAACAATGAGCAGTTCTTC.

The count of this clone is one. This chain uses TRBV7-2 with TRBJ1-2; 7 nucleotides match TRBD1. The length of the CDR3 is 14 residues. From germline, CDR1 is SGHTA and CDR2 FQGNSA. V lost 5 bases to trimming and J lost 0 bases; unmatched junction nucleotides: 3. The CDR3 nucleotides are TGTGCCAGCAGCCCAGACAGGGCTAACTATGGCTACACCTTC. The encoded protein is CASSPDRANYGYTF.

The rearrangement uses TRBV6-4 and TRBJ2-2, with TRBD1 matching 7 bases. The germline CDR1 and CDR2 sequences are MRHNA and SNTAGT. The CDR3 loop spans 14 amino acids. The trim removed 6 bases at V and 1 base at J, leaving 2 bases unmatched. The CDR3 protein is CASSGTENTGELFF. The CDR3 DNA is TGTGCCAGCAGCGGGACAGAGAACACCGGGGAGCTGTTTTTT.